These 15 T cell receptor beta chains originate from one sample sequenced in a study of CD8 T cells in Susac syndrome. An amount of RNA that ranged from roughly 0.5 to 1 ug was reverse transcribed with random hexamers. TCRdb passed the immunoSEQ multiplex PCR reads through MiXCR, listing each CDR3 protein once. The sample lists fewer than 350,000 distinct CDR3 sequences; about 91% were seen once. The sample was CD4+ T cells from PBMCs. Every receptor here comes from a human donor with multiple sclerosis.

This clonotype was seen only once. The V and J genes are TRBV7-9 and TRBJ2-1, with D unclear. V dropped 2 bases and J dropped 7 bases, with 15 bases sitting between them. The germline V gene has CDR1 SEHNR and CDR2 FQNEAQ (reference sequence). This CDR3 has 15 amino acids. CDR3 loop: CASSLQAASGNEQFF. For the CDR3, the DNA is TGTGCCAGCAGCTTACAGGCCGCCTCTGGGAATGAGCAGTTCTTC.

The rearrangement links TRBV15 to TRBJ2-2, with 10 nucleotides matching TRBD2. The V gene end was trimmed by 5 bases and the J gene end by 7 bases; junction bases not matched to a gene: 7. The length of the CDR3 is 15 residues. CDR1 and CDR2 (germline): LNHNV, YYDKDF (reference sequence). CDR3 nucleotides: TGTGCCACCAGCGCTCAGCGGGGGGGGGTCGGGGAGCTGTTTTTT. Its translation is CATSAQRGGVGELFF.

The rearrangement joins TRBV12-3 or TRBV12-4 to TRBJ2-1; D perhaps matches TRBD1 (7 bases). The CDR3 runs 19 residues. V was trimmed by 3 bases and J by 2 bases, leaving 23 bases between them. The DNA of the CDR3 is TGTGCCAGCAGTTTGAGGGGCGGAGGGGGCCAAAAGGCCTACAATGAGCAGTTCTTC. Amino acid sequence: CASSLRGGGGQKAYNEQFF.

The rearrangement joins TRBV29-1 to TRBJ1-2; D is undetermined. Trimming cost V 3 bases and J 0 bases, with 8 bases left between them. The CDR3 has 13 residues. Germline V gene lookup returns CDR1 SQVTM and CDR2 ANQGSEA. CDR3 loop: CSVEDGSNYGYTF. CDR3 nucleotides: TGCAGCGTTGAGGACGGATCTAACTATGGCTACACCTTC.

The V gene is TRBV10-3, the J gene TRBJ1-1, with 9 positions matching TRBD1. CDR1 ENHRY and CDR2 SYGVKD come from the germline V gene. This CDR3 is built from 13 residues. Losses at the gene ends were 6 bases for V and 3 bases for J; bases not matched to a gene: 2. CDR3 amino acids: CAIRGTGYTEAFF. The CDR3 DNA is TGTGCCATCAGAGGGACAGGGTACACTGAAGCTTTCTTT.

The V call is TRBV7-8, the J call TRBJ1-5, with a possible D match to TRBD1 (5 bases). Germline lookup yields CDR1 SGHVS and CDR2 FQNEAQ. Trimming stripped 1 base from V and 5 bases from J, with 12 bases between. This CDR3 is built from 15 residues. The CDR3: CASSLERTRDQPQHF. The CDR3 DNA reads as TGTGCCAGCAGCTTAGAGCGGACAAGGGATCAGCCCCAGCATTTT.

The genes are TRBV4-2 and TRBJ2-1, with 9 bases that match TRBD2. CDR1 is LGHNA, CDR2 YNFKEQ, per germline. The CDR3 extends over 17 amino acids. The junction had 10 bases not matched to a gene; V was cut back by 3 bases and J by 4 bases. The CDR3 reads CASSHPPPSGDYNEQFF. In nucleotides, the CDR3 is TGTGCCAGCAGCCACCCCCCCCCTAGCGGGGATTACAATGAGCAGTTCTTC.

The gene calls are TRBV28 and TRBJ2-7, with D maybe TRBD1 (6 bases). Germline V gene lookup returns CDR1 MDHEN and CDR2 SYDVKM. The CDR3 spans 15 residues. V lost 0 bases, J lost 2 bases, and 11 bases lay in between. CDR3 coding DNA: TGTGCCAGCAGTTTATGGCCAAGGGGGACCTACGAGCAGTACTTC. Translated, it gives CASSLWPRGTYEQYF.

The CDR3 sequence is CASSFQWAEAFF. DNA for the CDR3: TGTGCCAGCAGTTTCCAATGGGCTGAAGCTTTCTTT. The chain has TRBV28 and TRBJ1-1; D ambiguous. Germline V lookup: CDR1 MDHEN, CDR2 SYDVKM. V was cut by 3 bases and J by 6 bases, with 8 bases left in between. CDR3 length equals 12 residues.

The chain couples TRBV30 to TRBJ2-3; 8 nucleotides match TRBD1. CDR3 size: 15 residues. The trim removed 4 bases at V and 1 base at J, leaving 7 bases unmatched. Looked up from germline, CDR1 is GTSNPN and CDR2 is SVGIG (reference sequence). The CDR3 region is CAWNNGQGRTDTQYF. CDR3 sequence (DNA): TGTGCCTGGAACAACGGACAGGGACGCACAGATACGCAGTATTTT.

The V and J genes are TRBV12-3 or TRBV12-4 and TRBJ2-3; TRBD2 aligns across 12 bases. The CDR3 has 16 residues. With 7 bases clipped from V and 1 base from J, the junction kept 6 bases outside the gene matches. Written as DNA, the CDR3 is TGTGCCAGCATGGGGCTAGCGGGGGGGCGCACAGATACGCAGTATTTT. It translates to CASMGLAGGRTDTQYF.

V usage is TRBV9 and J usage is TRBJ1-1; D might be TRBD1 (6 bases). This CDR3 has 15 residues. CDR1 and CDR2 from the germline V gene are SGDLS and YYNGEE. Trimming took 0 bases from V and 4 from J, leaving 13 bases between them. CDR3 in DNA: TGTGCCAGCAGCGTAGCAGGGGCTCGGGGCACTGAAGCTTTCTTT. Translated: CASSVAGARGTEAFF.

This chain connects TRBV9 to TRBJ1-1; D gene uncertain. Germline CDR1 is SGDLS and CDR2 is YYNGEE. The CDR3 has 14 residues. Trimming took off 0 bases at V and 6 bases at J, with 12 bases between the two ends. The CDR3 bases are TGTGCCAGCAGCGTAGTACACCAAAAGTCTGAAGCTTTCTTT. The encoded protein is CASSVVHQKSEAFF.

The chain links TRBV12-5 to TRBJ1-5; tentatively, D is TRBD1 (6 bases). Germline V CDR1 and CDR2: LGHNT, FRNRAP. V was clipped by 6 bases and J by 5 bases, with 11 bases between them. The CDR3 covers 13 residues. This CDR3 is CASGMGADQPQHF. The DNA for the CDR3 is TGTGCTAGTGGGATGGGGGCTGATCAGCCCCAGCATTTT.

This chain joins TRBV5-1 and TRBJ2-7, with 7 bases aligning to TRBD2. Losses at the gene ends were 0 bases for V and 3 bases for J; bases not matched to a gene: 9. The CDR3 extends over 16 amino acids. The germline gives CDR1 SGHRS, CDR2 YFSETQ. DNA of the CDR3: TGCGCCAGCAGCTTGGATCCTAGCGGACCAAACTACGAGCAGTACTTC. Amino acid sequence: CASSLDPSGPNYEQYF.